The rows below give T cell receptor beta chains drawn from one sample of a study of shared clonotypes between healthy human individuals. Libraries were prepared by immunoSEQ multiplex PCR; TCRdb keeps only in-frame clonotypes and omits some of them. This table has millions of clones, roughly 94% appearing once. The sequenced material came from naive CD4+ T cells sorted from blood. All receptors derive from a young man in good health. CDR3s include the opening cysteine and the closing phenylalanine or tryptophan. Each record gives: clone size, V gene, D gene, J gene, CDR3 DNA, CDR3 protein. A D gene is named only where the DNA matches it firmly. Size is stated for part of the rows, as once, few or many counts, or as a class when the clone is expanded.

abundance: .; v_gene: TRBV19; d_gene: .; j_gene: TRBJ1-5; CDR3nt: TGTGCCAGTACTTGGGGGTGGAATCAGCCCCAGCATTTT; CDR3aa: CASTWGWNQPQHF
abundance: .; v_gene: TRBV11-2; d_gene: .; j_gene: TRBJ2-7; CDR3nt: TGTGCCAGCAGCTTCCTTCCCGGGACTTATGGCGAGCAGTACTTC; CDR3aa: CASSFLPGTYGEQYF
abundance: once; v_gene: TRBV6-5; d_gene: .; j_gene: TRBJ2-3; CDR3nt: TGTGCCAGCAGCCGCCGAACTACAGATACGCAGTATTTT; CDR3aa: CASSRRTTDTQYF
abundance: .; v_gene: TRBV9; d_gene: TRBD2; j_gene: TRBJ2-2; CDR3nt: TGTGCCAGCAGCGTTAATAGTGGGGCCCGCGGGGGTACCGGGGAGCTGTTTTTT; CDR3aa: CASSVNSGARGGTGELFF
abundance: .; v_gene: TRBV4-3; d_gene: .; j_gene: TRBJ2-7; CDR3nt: TGCGCCAGCAGCCAAGTCTCCCAGCGGCAGGGCCCCTACGAGCAGTACTTC; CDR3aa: CASSQVSQRQGPYEQYF
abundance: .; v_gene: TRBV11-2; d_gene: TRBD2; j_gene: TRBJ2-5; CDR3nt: TGTGCCAGCAGCTTAGAGGGACTGGGAGCGGGGGGGCGGCAAGAGACCCAGTACTTC; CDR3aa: CASSLEGLGAGGRQETQYF
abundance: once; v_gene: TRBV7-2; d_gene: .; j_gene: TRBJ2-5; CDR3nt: TGTGCCAGCACCCCCGGAGGGCGAGAGACCCAGTACTTC; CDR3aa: CASTPGGRETQYF
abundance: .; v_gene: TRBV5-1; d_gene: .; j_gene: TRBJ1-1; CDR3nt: TGCGCCAGCAGCCCCCGCACTAGGACAGAACGAGGCACTGAAGCTTTCTTT; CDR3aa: CASSPRTRTERGTEAFF
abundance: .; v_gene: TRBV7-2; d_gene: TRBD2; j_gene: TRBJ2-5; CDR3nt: TGTGCCAGCAGCTTCGCGACGGGAGGAGAAGAGACCCAGTACTTC; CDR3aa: CASSFATGGEETQYF
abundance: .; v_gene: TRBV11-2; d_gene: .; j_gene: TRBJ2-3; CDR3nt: TGTGCCAGCAGCTTAGCGGGACTTTCAGATACGCAGTATTTT; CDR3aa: CASSLAGLSDTQYF
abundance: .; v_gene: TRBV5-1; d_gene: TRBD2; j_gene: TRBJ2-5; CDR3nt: TGCGCCAGCAGCTTGGGGCTAGGACTAGCGGGAGCCGGCGGCGTCCAGTACTTC; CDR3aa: CASSLGLGLAGAGGVQYF
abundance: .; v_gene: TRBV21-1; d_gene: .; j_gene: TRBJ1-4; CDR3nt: TGTGCCACCGAGGGGGTCCTTGCAACTAATGAAAAACTGTTTTTT; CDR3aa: CATEGVLATNEKLFF
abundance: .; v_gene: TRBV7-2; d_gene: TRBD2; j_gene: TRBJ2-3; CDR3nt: TGTGCCAGCCAGACTAGCGACACAGATACGCAGTATTTT; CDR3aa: CASQTSDTDTQYF
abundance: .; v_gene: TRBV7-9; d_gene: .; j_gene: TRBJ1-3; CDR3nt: TGTGCCAGCAGGGGGGAAAGCTCTGGAAACACCATATATTTT; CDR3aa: CASRGESSGNTIYF
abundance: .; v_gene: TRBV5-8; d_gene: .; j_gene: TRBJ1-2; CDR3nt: TGTGCCAGCAGCTCGACATCATTCGGGTATGGCTACACCTTC; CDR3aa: CASSSTSFGYGYTF
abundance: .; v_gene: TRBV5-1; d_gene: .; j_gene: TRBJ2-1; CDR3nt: TGCGCCAGCAGCTTACCAGCGGGTTACAATGAGCAGTTCTTC; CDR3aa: CASSLPAGYNEQFF
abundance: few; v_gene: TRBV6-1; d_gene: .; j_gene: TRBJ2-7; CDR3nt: TGTGCCAGCAGTGCCCGAGACTACTACGGCTCCTACGAGCAGTACTTC; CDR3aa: CASSARDYYGSYEQYF
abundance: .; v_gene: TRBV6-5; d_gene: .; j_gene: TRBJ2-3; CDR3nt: TGTGCCAGCAGGCGAGGGGAGAGCACGCAGTATTTT; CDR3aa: CASRRGESTQYF
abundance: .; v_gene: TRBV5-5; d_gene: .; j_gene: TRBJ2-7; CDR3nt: TGTGCCAGCAGCCTTCGGACAGTCCGGGCGTGGGAGCAGTACTTC; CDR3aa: CASSLRTVRAWEQYF
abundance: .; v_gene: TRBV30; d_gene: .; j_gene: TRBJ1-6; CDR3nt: TGTGCCTGGAACGCAGGGAGCTCCTATAATTCACCCCTCCACTTT; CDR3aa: CAWNAGSSYNSPLHF
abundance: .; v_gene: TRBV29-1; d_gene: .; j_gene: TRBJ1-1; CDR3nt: TGCAGCGTTCAGATGAACACTGAAGCTTTCTTT; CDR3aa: CSVQMNTEAFF
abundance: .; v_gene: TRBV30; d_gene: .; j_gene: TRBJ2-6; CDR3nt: TGTGCCTGGAGACAGACCTCTGGGGCCAACGTCCTGACTTTC; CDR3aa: CAWRQTSGANVLTF
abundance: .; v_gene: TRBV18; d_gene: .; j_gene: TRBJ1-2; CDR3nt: TGTGCCAGCTCACCACCGAGAGGGGGATTCGCTAACTATGGCTACACCTTC; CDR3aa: CASSPPRGGFANYGYTF
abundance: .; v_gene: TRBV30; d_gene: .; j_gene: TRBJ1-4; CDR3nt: TGTGCCTGGAGGGGACCGAGCACGGAAAAACTGTTTTTT; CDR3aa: CAWRGPSTEKLFF
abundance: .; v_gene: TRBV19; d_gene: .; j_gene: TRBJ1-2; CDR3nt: TGTGCCAGTAGCACGCCGGGAGCCAAGAATGGCTACACCTTC; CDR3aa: CASSTPGAKNGYTF
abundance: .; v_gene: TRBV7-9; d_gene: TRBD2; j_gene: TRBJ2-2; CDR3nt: TGTGCCAGCAGCCCCCAGGGGGGGAGCGGGAGGCCCAACACCGGGGAGCTGTTTTTT; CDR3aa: CASSPQGGSGRPNTGELFF
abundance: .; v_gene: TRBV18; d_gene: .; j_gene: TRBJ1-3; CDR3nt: TGTGCCAGCTCACCACGACAGATCTCTGGAAACACCATATATTTT; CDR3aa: CASSPRQISGNTIYF
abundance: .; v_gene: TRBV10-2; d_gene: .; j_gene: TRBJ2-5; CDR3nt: TGCGCCAGCAGTGGACAGTTCCGGGAGACCCAGTACTTC; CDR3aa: CASSGQFRETQYF
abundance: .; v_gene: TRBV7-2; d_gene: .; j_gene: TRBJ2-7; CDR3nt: TGTGCCAGCAGCTCGACCGGGACGGCCGAGCAGTACTTC; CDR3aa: CASSSTGTAEQYF
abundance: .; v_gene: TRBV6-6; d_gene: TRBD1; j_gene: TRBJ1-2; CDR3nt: TGTGCCAGCATTTTTGGACAGGGGGCCTATGGCTACACCTTC; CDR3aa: CASIFGQGAYGYTF
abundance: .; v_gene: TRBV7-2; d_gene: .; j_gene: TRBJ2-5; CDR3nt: TGTGCCAGCAGCTTAAGGGGCAGGGGAGGAGAGACCCAGTACTTC; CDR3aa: CASSLRGRGGETQYF
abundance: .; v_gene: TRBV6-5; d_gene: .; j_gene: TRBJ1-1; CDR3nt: TGTGCCAGCAGTTACTCGACGGATTTCACTGAAGCTTTCTTT; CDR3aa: CASSYSTDFTEAFF
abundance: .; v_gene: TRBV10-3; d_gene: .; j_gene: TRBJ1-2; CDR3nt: TGTGCCATCAGTGAGTCTCCCAGTTCTAACTATGGCTACACCTTC; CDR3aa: CAISESPSSNYGYTF
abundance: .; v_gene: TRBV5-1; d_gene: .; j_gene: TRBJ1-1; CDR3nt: TGCGCCAGCAGCTTGAAGGGAACTGAAGCTTTCTTT; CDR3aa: CASSLKGTEAFF
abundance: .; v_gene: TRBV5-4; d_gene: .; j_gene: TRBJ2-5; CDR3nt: TGTGCCAGCAGCTTGGTGGGCCGACAGGAAGAGACCCAGTACTTC; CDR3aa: CASSLVGRQEETQYF
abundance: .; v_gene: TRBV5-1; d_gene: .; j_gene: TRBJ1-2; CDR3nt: TGCGCCAGCAGCTTGCGGACTGGATATGGCTACACCTTC; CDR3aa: CASSLRTGYGYTF
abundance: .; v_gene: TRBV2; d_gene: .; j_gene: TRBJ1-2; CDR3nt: TGTGCCAGCAGAACGGGCAGGGAAGGCTATGGCTACACCTTC; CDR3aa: CASRTGREGYGYTF
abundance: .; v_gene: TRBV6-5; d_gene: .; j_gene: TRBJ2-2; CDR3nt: TGTGCCAGCAGTTACTCCTACGGAGACACGTTGGAGGAGCTGTTTTTT; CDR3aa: CASSYSYGDTLEELFF
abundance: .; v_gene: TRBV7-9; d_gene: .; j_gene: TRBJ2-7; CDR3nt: TGTGCCAGCAGCCCGAACCCGACAGGTAATGCCTACGAGCAGTACTTC; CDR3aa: CASSPNPTGNAYEQYF
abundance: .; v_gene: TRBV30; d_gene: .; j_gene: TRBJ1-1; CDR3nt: TGTGCCTGGAGTCACGCTCTCCATGGTGAAGCTTTCTTT; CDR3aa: CAWSHALHGEAFF
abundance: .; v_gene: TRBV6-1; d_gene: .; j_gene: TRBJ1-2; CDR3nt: TGTGCCAGCAGTATAACTAACTATGGCTACACCTTC; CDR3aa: CASSITNYGYTF
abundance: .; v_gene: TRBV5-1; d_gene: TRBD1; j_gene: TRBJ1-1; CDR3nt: TGCGCCAGCAGCTTGGGGCCCACCACAGGGGTGGCTTTCTTT; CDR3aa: CASSLGPTTGVAFF